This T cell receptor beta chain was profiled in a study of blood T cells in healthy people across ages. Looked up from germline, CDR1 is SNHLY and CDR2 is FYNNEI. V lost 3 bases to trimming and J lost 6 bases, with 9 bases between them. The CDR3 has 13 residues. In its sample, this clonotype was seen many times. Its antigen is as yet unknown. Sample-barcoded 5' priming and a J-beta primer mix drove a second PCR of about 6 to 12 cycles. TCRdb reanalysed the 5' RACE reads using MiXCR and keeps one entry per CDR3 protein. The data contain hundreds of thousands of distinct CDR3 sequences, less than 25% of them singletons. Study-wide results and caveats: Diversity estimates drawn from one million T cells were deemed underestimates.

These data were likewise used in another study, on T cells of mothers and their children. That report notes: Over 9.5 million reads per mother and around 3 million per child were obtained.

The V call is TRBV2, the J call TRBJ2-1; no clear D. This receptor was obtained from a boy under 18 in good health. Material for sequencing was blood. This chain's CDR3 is CASSDMGINEQFF. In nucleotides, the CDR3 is TGTGCCAGCAGTGACATGGGTATCAATGAGCAGTTCTTC.